The T cell receptor (beta chain) described here comes from a study of beta chain features in type 1 diabetes. Isolated RNA was reverse transcribed in full, so expressed TCRB transcripts were sequenced. Read counts averaged approximately 3.5 million for samples of naive, central memory and regulatory T cells. Here immunoSEQ multiplex PCR was the method, and the copy in TCRdb shows in-frame clones only, minus some. The data hold 250,000 to 300,000 clones, with roughly 8% observed a single time. Overall study results and limits: In every one of the four CD4+ subsets, TCRB CDR3s were moderately but significantly shorter in Type 1 diabetes patients. VDJ junctions from type 1 diabetes patients carried fewer insertions and larger deletions.

With regard to this clone: Its antigen is not identified.

Sorted populations all exceeded 98% purity. The germline CDR1 and CDR2 sequences are MDHEN and SYDVKM. V dropped 6 bases and J dropped 6 bases, with 12 bases sitting between them. There are 14 residues in the CDR3. Sequencing used central memory CD4+ T cells from blood. The rearrangement links TRBV28 to TRBJ1-6, with a possible D match to TRBD1 (5 bases). The TCR originated in a woman between 18 and 30 years old in good health. This CDR3 is CASRTRAFNSPLHF. DNA of the CDR3: TGTGCCAGCAGGACCAGGGCCTTTAATTCACCCCTCCACTTT.